A selection of T cell receptor beta chains follows, all from one sample in a study of T cells after yellow fever vaccination. TCRdb re-called the 5' RACE reads with MiXCR, one entry per CDR3 protein. In the table there are around 320,000 distinct CDR3 sequences, about 10% of which are singletons. The sequencing here drew on CD4+ T cells sorted from PBMCs, taken 45 days after the yellow fever booster vaccination. These receptors all come from a man in his late teens or twenties who received the YFV17D yellow fever vaccine. CDR3s include the opening cysteine and the closing phenylalanine or tryptophan. The D gene is left open where the match is weak. The size entry is marked missing in some rows and otherwise reads once, few, many or a size class.

d_gene	v_gene	abundance	len	j_gene	CDR3nt	CDR3aa
NA	TRBV4-1	NA	15	TRBJ1-5	TGCGCCAGCGGGGGGGCAGATTGGTTGGGACAGCCCCAGCATTTT	CASGGADWLGQPQHF
TRBD1	TRBV4-2	once	15	TRBJ2-7	TGTGCCAGCAGCCAATACCTGTCCGGGACAGTCCGTCAGTACTTC	CASSQYLSGTVRQYF
NA	TRBV9	NA	15	TRBJ1-3	TGTGCCAGCAGCGTACAAAGTTACTCTGGAAACACCATATATTTT	CASSVQSYSGNTIYF
TRBD1	TRBV5-1	few	15	TRBJ1-2	TGCGCCAGCAGCTTGGCCCTTACAGGGGAGGAGGGCTACACCTTC	CASSLALTGEEGYTF
NA	TRBV18	NA	15	TRBJ2-3	TGTGCCAGCTCACCACAACTCTCGGTCACAGATACGCAGTATTTT	CASSPQLSVTDTQYF
TRBD2	TRBV5-1	few	16	TRBJ2-3	TGCGCCAGCAGCTTGGTCCTAGCGGGGGCCCGCGATACGCAGTATTTT	CASSLVLAGARDTQYF
NA	TRBV18	many	16	TRBJ2-3	TGTGCCAGCTCACCCCTGGGAGGTGGCGGCACAGATACGCAGTATTTT	CASSPLGGGGTDTQYF
NA	TRBV5-5	NA	14	TRBJ2-5	TGTGCGAGCAGCTTGGTTGGGTCCATAGACACCCAGTACTTC	CASSLVGSIDTQYF
NA	TRBV29-1	NA	12	TRBJ2-7	TGCAGCGTTGGCAGGGTGGATTCCGAGCAGTACTTC	CSVGRVDSEQYF
TRBD1	TRBV18	few	14	TRBJ2-7	TGTGCCAGCTCACCACTACAGGGGGCTTACGAGCAGTACTTC	CASSPLQGAYEQYF
NA	TRBV7-8	few	13	TRBJ2-5	TGTGCCAGCAGCTTAAGGGTAGGGGAGACCCAGTACTTC	CASSLRVGETQYF
TRBD2	TRBV14	NA	15	TRBJ2-3	TGTGCCAGCAGCCAACCCGGACTAGCGGCAGATACGCAGTATTTT	CASSQPGLAADTQYF
NA	TRBV2	many	12	TRBJ2-5	TGTGCCAGCAGGGGAGATAAAGAGACCCAGTACTTC	CASRGDKETQYF
NA	TRBV18	NA	14	TRBJ1-1	TGTGCCAGCTCAGCCACGACAGGAGGCACTGAAGCTTTCTTT	CASSATTGGTEAFF
NA	TRBV28	NA	13	TRBJ1-1	TGTGCCAGCAGTTTAAAGGCGAACACTGAAGCTTTCTTT	CASSLKANTEAFF
TRBD1	TRBV18	NA	12	TRBJ1-6	TGTGCCAGCCAGGGGGACAGTTCACCCCTCCACTTT	CASQGDSSPLHF
TRBD1	TRBV7-2	few	14	TRBJ2-3	TGTGCCAGCAGCTTAGAGGGACAGTCTGGCACGCAGTATTTT	CASSLEGQSGTQYF
NA	TRBV7-3	few	16	TRBJ2-2	TGTGCCAGCAGCGACTGGAGGGGACAGAACACCGGGGAGCTGTTTTTT	CASSDWRGQNTGELFF